This TCR beta chain originates from a study of blood T cell repertoires in COVID-19. On the study more broadly: Acute and convalescent COVID-19 samples came from the United States, Italy and Spain. From T cells, B-cell-depleted T cells, or PBMCs came the material, which was cDNA or gDNA.

Original methodology: Estimation of nucleated cell counts relied on the amplification of reference gene primers. Data came from immunoSEQ multiplex PCR; TCRdb stores just in-frame clones and leaves some out. V and J calls and clone size are as listed in that table; D and trimming were resolved from the DNA. The sample comprises over 80,000 clones, roughly 80% of which are singletons, and approximately 4.4% rests with the top ten. Unmatched junction bases numbered 8, after V lost 3 bases and J lost 7 bases. The CDR3 consists of 16 residues. Per the germline V gene, CDR1 is MGHRA and CDR2 is YSYEKL. The chain recombines TRBV4-1 with TRBJ2-1; 11 bases agree with TRBD2. This receptor was obtained from a woman aged 45-65 years with acute or convalescent COVID-19. The specimen was peripheral blood. CDR3: CASSQDSGGVVNEQFF. CDR3 DNA sequence: TGCGCCAGCAGCCAGGATAGCGGGGGGGTAGTAAATGAGCAGTTCTTC.